Following are 19 T cell receptor beta chains from one sample sequenced in a study of T cells in Graves' hyperthyroidism and ophthalmopathy. The investigators amplified TCR beta CDR3 regions from RNA transcripts. The HTBI primer set served for first-round RT-PCR of the TCR CDR3. MiXCR was run by TCRdb on the multiplex PCR reads, yielding one entry per CDR3 protein. Of about 610,000 distinct CDR3 sequences in the sample, roughly 15% were seen once. Sequenced input: blood. Receptors originate from a woman between 35 and 50 years old with Graves' ophthalmopathy.

This clonotype was observed many times. The chain recombines TRBV20-1 with TRBJ1-5, with a weak D call TRBD1 (5 bases). The germline V gene encodes CDR1 DFQATT and CDR2 SNEGSKA (reference sequence). The CDR3 length is 13 residues. V lost 6 bases, J lost 5 bases, and 14 bases lay in between. CDR3: CSAGGGVDQPQHF. CDR3 nucleotide sequence: TGCAGTGCGGGCGGAGGGGTCGATCAGCCCCAGCATTTT.

This clonotype was counted many times. This chain joins TRBV15 and TRBJ1-1; TRBD1 aligns across 8 bases. The germline CDR1 and CDR2 sequences are LNHNV and YYDKDF (reference sequence). J lost 0 bases, V lost 8 bases, and 5 bases had no gene match. This CDR3 has 14 amino acids. CDR3 sequence: CATARGQVNTEAFF. The CDR3 region has the DNA TGTGCCACCGCCCGGGGACAGGTGAACACTGAAGCTTTCTTT. Together with reference TRBV15 and TRBJ1-1, the CDR3 gives the full variable domain: DAMVIQNPRYQVTQFGKPVTLSCSQTLNHNVMYWYQQKSSQAPKLLFHYYDKDFNNEADTPDNFQSRRPNTSFCFLDIRSPGLGDTAMYLCATARGQVNTEAFFGQGTRLTVV.

In this sample, this clonotype turned up many times. V is TRBV6-1 and J is TRBJ1-1; tentatively, D is TRBD1 (6 bases). The germline V gene has CDR1 MNHNS and CDR2 SASEGT. This CDR3 is 14 amino acids long. The V gene lost 4 bases and the J gene lost 1 base, with 10 bases spanning the gap. The CDR3 DNA follows: TGTGCCAGCAGTGTGACAGGACCGAACACTGAAGCTTTCTTT. It encodes CASSVTGPNTEAFF.

J is TRBJ1-2 and V is TRBV14; tentatively, D is TRBD1 (5 bases). CDR1 is SGHDN and CDR2 is FVKESK in the germline V gene. Between the trimmed V and J ends, which lost 4 bases and 4 bases, there was a span of 13 bases. There are 14 residues in the CDR3. CDR3 sequence reads: CASSPVLGGYGYTF. The DNA of the CDR3 is TGTGCCAGCAGCCCCGTCCTGGGGGGCTATGGCTACACCTTC.

This chain links TRBV3-1 with TRBJ2-7, with TRBD1 as a possible D gene (5 bases). From germline, CDR1 is LGHDT and CDR2 YNNKEL (reference sequence). The V gene lost 0 bases and the J gene lost 2 bases, with 14 bases spanning the gap. This CDR3 comprises 16 residues. CDR3 region: CASSQDYRQPPYEQYF. CDR3 in DNA: TGTGCCAGCAGCCAAGATTATAGACAGCCCCCCTACGAGCAGTACTTC.

The genes are TRBV19 and TRBJ2-7; 9 nucleotides match TRBD1. The CDR3 has 15 amino acids. CDR1 and CDR2 from the germline V gene are LNHDA and SQIVND (reference sequence). The junction had 0 bases not matched to a gene; V was cut back by 0 bases and J by 0 bases. The CDR3 nucleotides read TGTGCCAGTAGTATAGAGGACAGGGGCTCCTACGAGCAGTACTTC. It codes for CASSIEDRGSYEQYF.

This clonotype was found many times. V gene TRBV6-1 combines with J gene TRBJ2-5, with a possible D match to TRBD1 (5 bases). V lost 2 bases and J lost 6, with 7 bases in between. Germline V gene data show CDR1 as MNHNS and CDR2 as SASEGT. The CDR3 runs 12 residues. The CDR3 DNA is TGTGCCAGCAGTGAATGGGGCCAGACCCAGTACTTC. It yields the protein CASSEWGQTQYF.

This clonotype was seen many times. V gene TRBV12-5 combines with J gene TRBJ2-7; D is ambiguous. The germline CDR1 and CDR2 sequences are LGHNT and FRNRAP. V lost 1 base, J lost 3 bases, and 4 bases lay in between. CDR3 length: 12 amino acids. CDR3 DNA sequence: TGTGCTAGTGGTTTGGGCCTCTACGAGCAGTACTTC. Protein: CASGLGLYEQYF.

Ten or more counts support this clonotype. The chain carries TRBV20-1 and TRBJ1-1; 10 bases map to TRBD1. Per germline, CDR1 DFQATT and CDR2 SNEGSKA (reference sequence). J lost 3 bases, V lost 4 bases, and 2 bases had no gene match. The CDR3 spans 13 residues. In DNA, the CDR3 is TGCAGTGCTAAAGACAGGGGGCACACTGAAGCTTTCTTT. Translating it yields CSAKDRGHTEAFF.

This clonotype occurred a few times. The chain uses TRBV3-1 and TRBJ2-7; D is ambiguous. Germline V gene lookup returns CDR1 LGHDT and CDR2 YNNKEL (reference sequence). The CDR3 covers 14 residues. The V and J ends lost 1 base and 4 bases respectively, with 11 bases between them. The CDR3 DNA follows: TGTGCCAGCAGCCAAGGTGTAAGCCTTTACGAGCAGTACTTC. This translates into CASSQGVSLYEQYF.

This clonotype was counted between two and nine times. The chain is built from TRBV19 and TRBJ2-6; perhaps D is TRBD1 or TRBD2 (5 bases each). This CDR3 has 17 residues. V gave up 5 bases and J gave up 0 bases, with 14 bases separating them. Germline CDR1 reads LNHDA; CDR2 reads SQIVND (reference sequence). The CDR3 spells CASSFRDASSGANVLTF. DNA of the CDR3: TGTGCCAGTAGTTTCCGGGACGCCAGCTCTGGGGCCAACGTCCTGACTTTC.

The CDR3 region is CASSFLPGTGLNQPQHF. In DNA, the CDR3 is TGTGCCAGCAGTTTCCTTCCCGGGACAGGGTTGAATCAGCCCCAGCATTTT. V gene TRBV6-2 or TRBV6-3 combines with J gene TRBJ1-5; TRBD1 matches 9 bases. Germline CDR1 is MNHEY and CDR2 is SVGEGT. V gave up 4 bases and J gave up 4 bases; unmatched junction bases: 11. The CDR3 loop spans 17 amino acids.

This clonotype occurred many times. V gene TRBV6-1 combines with J gene TRBJ1-1; a possible D gene is TRBD1 (6 bases). Between the trimmed V and J ends, which lost 4 bases and 4 bases, there was a span of 13 bases. The length of the CDR3 is 14 residues. The germline CDR1 and CDR2 sequences are MNHNS and SASEGT. CDR3 sequence (DNA): TGTGCCAGCAGTGGGGGTTGGGGGGCCACTGAAGCTTTCTTT. Residues: CASSGGWGATEAFF.

The sample holds many counts of this clonotype. V and J are TRBV9 and TRBJ2-5; a weak D match, TRBD2 (6 bases). Deletions cut 0 bases from V and 2 bases from J, with 11 bases between. This CDR3 has 15 residues. Per the germline V gene, CDR1 is SGDLS and CDR2 is YYNGEE. CDR3 in DNA: TGTGCCAGCAGCGTAGAAGGAGGGTATCAAGAGACCCAGTACTTC. Its translation is CASSVEGGYQETQYF.

This clonotype was detected many times. The rearrangement uses TRBV28 and TRBJ1-5; D perhaps matches TRBD1 (5 bases). Per the germline V gene, CDR1 is MDHEN and CDR2 is SYDVKM. V was shortened by 2 bases and J by 0 bases, with 23 bases between the two germline ends. The CDR3 consists of 20 residues. As DNA, the CDR3 is TGTGCCAGCAGTTTAATCCGTGCGGGGATGTGGCAGGGTAGCAATCAGCCCCAGCATTTT. Residues: CASSLIRAGMWQGSNQPQHF.

The CDR3: CAISAFSGSQRELFF. DNA for the CDR3: TGTGCCATCAGTGCGTTTAGCGGGAGTCAACGGGAGCTGTTTTTT. The V gene is TRBV10-3, the J gene TRBJ2-2; 9 bases line up with TRBD2. V lost 4 bases and J lost 9; bases outside the gene matches: 9. CDR1 is ENHRY, CDR2 SYGVKD, per germline. The CDR3 spans 15 residues.

The table lists this clonotype with many counts. This rearrangement joins TRBV27 to TRBJ1-2; possible D gene TRBD1, 5 bases. There are 15 residues in the CDR3. Trimming removed 5 bases at V and 3 bases at J, with 16 bases between. In germline, CDR1 is MNHEY, CDR2 SMNVEV (reference sequence). The DNA of the CDR3 is TGTGCCAGCAGTCCATATTGGTGGGGGGACTATGGCTACACCTTC. Its protein product is CASSPYWWGDYGYTF.

This clonotype was detected ten times or more. This chain uses TRBV7-8 with TRBJ2-7; 7 bases are a match to TRBD2. This CDR3 spans 14 amino acids. The V segment lost 4 bases and the J segment 6 bases; nucleotides outside the gene matches: 9. CDR1 and CDR2 from the germline V gene are SGHVS and FQNEAQ. CDR3 bases: TGTGCCAGCAGCTCCCGGACTAGTCTGGGCGAGCAGTACTTC. Translation: CASSSRTSLGEQYF.

The sample holds a few counts of this clonotype. The chain uses TRBV4-3 and TRBJ2-5, with D perhaps assigned TRBD1 or TRBD2 (5 bases each). Trimming shortened V by 0 bases and J by 2 bases, and 16 bases separated the two germline ends. The CDR3 is 17 amino acids. Per the germline V gene, CDR1 is LGHNA and CDR2 is YSLEER. DNA for the CDR3: TGCGCCAGCAGCCAAGATTGGAGAGGGGCCCTACAAGAGACCCAGTACTTC. Translation gives CASSQDWRGALQETQYF.